These 19 T cell receptor beta chains were all obtained from the same sample, sequenced in a study of OX40 agonist ivuxolimab in advanced cancers. Data came from immunoSEQ multiplex PCR; TCRdb stores just in-frame clones and leaves some out. The table lists approximately 65,000 clones, about 89% of them singletons. The material sequenced was CD4+ or CD8+ T cells sorted from blood, taken in a trial of the OX40 agonist ivuxolimab. These receptors were collected from an adult with an advanced solid tumor such as melanoma, head and neck, liver or kidney cancer.

The CDR3 coding sequence is TGCGCCAGCAGCCGGCTCCTCTGGGCCGAAACGAGCTCCTACGAGCAGTACTTC. This translates into CASSRLLWAETSSYEQYF. The V gene is TRBV4-1, the J gene TRBJ2-7; no definite D call. The CDR3 extends over 18 amino acids. Germline values: CDR1 MGHRA, CDR2 YSYEKL. Trimming pared 4 bases from V and 0 bases from J, leaving 22 bases between.

The V call is TRBV6-7, the J call TRBJ1-5, with a weak D call TRBD1 (5 bases). TRBV6-7 is an ORF, and what it does is uncertain. This CDR3 has 13 residues. The ends were cut back, 6 bases at V and 4 bases at J, with 10 bases in the middle. The DNA for the CDR3 is TGTGCCAGCAGGCAGGGAGAGAATCAGCCCCAGCATTTT. Translating it yields CASRQGENQPQHF.

The V gene is TRBV6-6, the J gene TRBJ1-5; a possible D gene is TRBD1 (5 bases). Germline-derived CDR1 and CDR2 are MNHNY and SVGAGI (reference sequence). This CDR3 is 15 amino acids long. V was clipped by 8 bases and J by 5 bases, with 19 bases between them. The DNA for the CDR3 is TGTGCCAGCGTCCGAGGCGGGGCTGTTTATCAGCCCCAGCATTTT. This translates into CASVRGGAVYQPQHF.

This clone was observed a few times. The chain carries TRBV5-1 and TRBJ2-3; D is possibly TRBD2 (7 bases). Trimming removed 7 bases at V and 2 bases at J, with 17 bases between. The germline V gene has CDR1 SGHRS and CDR2 YFSETQ. The CDR3 runs to 15 residues. The CDR3 reads CASREGGLVTDTQYF. The CDR3 bases are TGCGCCAGCCGAGAGGGGGGGCTCGTCACAGATACGCAGTATTTT.

CDR3 bases: TGTGCCAGCTCACGCTGGACAGACAATCAGCCCCAGCATTTT. This codes for CASSRWTDNQPQHF. The J gene is TRBJ1-5, the V gene TRBV18, with a tentative D call TRBD1 (6 bases). Deletions cut 4 bases from V and 3 bases from J, with 10 bases between. CDR3 length: 14 amino acids. Germline V gene lookup returns CDR1 KGHSH and CDR2 LQKENI. Drawing the rest from reference TRBV18 and TRBJ1-5, the complete variable domain is NAGVMQNPRHLVRRRGQEARLRCSPMKGHSHVYWYRQLPEEGLKFMVYLQKENIIDESGMPKERFSAEFPKEGPSILRIQQVVRGDSAAYFCASSRWTDNQPQHFGDGTRLSIL.

The chain links TRBV30 to TRBJ1-6, with D uncertain. This CDR3 contains 12 residues. V was cut by 5 bases and J by 7 bases, with 9 bases left in between. Germline V gives CDR1 GTSNPN, CDR2 SVGIG (reference sequence). The CDR3 loop reads CAWGYSNSPLHF. In DNA form, the CDR3 reads TGTGCCTGGGGCTACTCAAATTCACCCCTCCACTTT.

The rearrangement joins TRBV28 to TRBJ2-5; D call uncertain. V lost 3 bases and J 1 base, leaving 15 bases between the germline ends. Germline V gene sequence: CDR1 MDHEN, CDR2 SYDVKM. CDR3 length: 16 amino acids. The CDR3 DNA reads as TGTGCCAGCAGTTTGCCCTTTGTGGCTACCCAAGAGACCCAGTACTTC. Protein sequence: CASSLPFVATQETQYF. The full variable domain, with the rest looked up from reference TRBV28 and TRBJ2-5, is DVKVTQSSRYLVKRTGEKVFLECVQDMDHENMFWYRQDPGLGLRLIYFSYDVKMKEKGDIPEGYSVSREKKERFSLILESASTNQTSMYLCASSLPFVATQETQYFGPGTRLLVL.

V usage is TRBV27 and J usage is TRBJ2-1; D gene uncertain. This CDR3 has 13 residues. CDR1 is MNHEY, CDR2 SMNVEV, per germline (reference sequence). Trimming removed 5 bases from V and 1 base from J, with 6 bases in between. DNA for the CDR3: TGTGCCAGCAGTCAATGGTCCTACAATGAGCAGTTCTTC. Amino acid sequence: CASSQWSYNEQFF.

V is TRBV27 and J is TRBJ1-1, with 9 bases identical to TRBD1. V was pared by 6 bases and J by 6 bases, with 5 bases of the junction left unmatched. The CDR3 is 13 residues long. Per the germline V gene, CDR1 is MNHEY and CDR2 is SMNVEV (reference sequence). Here the CDR3 reads CASSPDRGAEAFF. CDR3 bases: TGTGCCAGCAGCCCGGACAGGGGAGCTGAAGCTTTCTTT.

This sequence joins TRBV2 and TRBJ2-6; D remains ambiguous. Germline V CDR1 and CDR2: SNHLY, FYNNEI. The CDR3 is 13 amino acids. Trimming stripped 8 bases from V and 3 bases from J, with 8 bases between. CDR3 loop: CASLVLGANVLTF. CDR3 nucleotides: TGTGCCAGCCTGGTTCTTGGGGCCAACGTCCTGACTTTC. The full variable domain, in which reference TRBV2 and TRBJ2-6 provide the parts outside the CDR3, is EPEVTQTPSHQVTQMGQEVILRCVPISNHLYFYWYRQILGQKVEFLVSFYNNEISEKSEIFDDQFSVERPDGSNFTLKIRSTKLEDSAMYFCASLVLGANVLTFGAGSRLTVL.

The rearrangement joins TRBV5-4 to TRBJ1-1; TRBD1 is a possible D gene (6 bases). The CDR3 runs 17 residues. The ends were cut back, 0 bases at V and 1 base at J, with 16 bases in the middle. Germline assignment: CDR1 SGHNT and CDR2 YYREEE (reference sequence). In DNA, the CDR3 is TGTGCCAGCAGCTTGGGTTCGGGGGCCGAAGGGAACACTGAAGCTTTCTTT. Translated, it gives CASSLGSGAEGNTEAFF.

The chain carries TRBV7-9 and TRBJ2-4; 8 bases are shared with TRBD1. V shed 4 bases and J 0 bases; nucleotides not matched to a gene: 5. The germline gives CDR1 SEHNR, CDR2 FQNEAQ (reference sequence). This CDR3 region has 16 residues. The CDR3 nucleotides are TGTGCCAGCAGCTCGGGACAGGCGGTAGCCAAAAACATTCAGTACTTC. This translates into CASSSGQAVAKNIQYF.

This clone showed up just once. V usage is TRBV19 and J usage is TRBJ2-7; TRBD2 agrees at 7 bases. After removal of 5 bases from V and 7 bases from J, the junction contained 23 bases not matched to a gene. The CDR3 totals 18 residues. Germline lookup yields CDR1 LNHDA and CDR2 SQIVND (reference sequence). This chain's CDR3 is CASSFVGVPGRAWGEQYF. CDR3 sequence (DNA): TGTGCCAGTAGTTTTGTAGGGGTTCCTGGGAGGGCCTGGGGAGAGCAGTACTTC.

V usage is TRBV19 and J usage is TRBJ2-5, with D unclear. The V gene's germline CDR1 is LNHDA and CDR2 SQIVND (reference sequence). Trimming removed 5 bases from V and 5 bases from J, with 9 bases in between. The CDR3 consists of 12 residues. The CDR3 reads CASSAARETQYF. CDR3 in DNA: TGTGCCAGTAGTGCCGCACGGGAGACCCAGTACTTC.

The J gene is TRBJ2-1, the V gene TRBV7-2, with TRBD1 identical over 8 bases. This CDR3 has 15 amino acids. The junction had 12 bases not matched to a gene; V was cut back by 5 bases and J by 9 bases. Germline assignment: CDR1 SGHTA and CDR2 FQGNSA. CDR3 residues: CASSPDRAAISEQFF. As DNA, the CDR3 is TGTGCCAGCAGCCCGGACAGGGCAGCAATTAGTGAGCAGTTCTTC.

V is TRBV25-1 and J is TRBJ1-5, with a tentative D call TRBD1 (5 bases). Germline V gene data show CDR1 as MGHDK and CDR2 as SYGVNS. Trimming cost V 1 base and J 4 bases, with 14 bases left between them. The CDR3 length is 16 residues. Written as DNA, the CDR3 is TGTGCCAGCAGTGAATCTGGGGGGTCGGTTAATCAGCCCCAGCATTTT. This translates into CASSESGGSVNQPQHF.

V is TRBV6-5 and J is TRBJ2-7, with 9 nucleotides matching TRBD1. In germline, CDR1 is MNHEY, CDR2 SVGAGI. CDR3 length: 16 residues. After removal of 2 bases from V and 5 bases from J, the junction contained 10 bases not matched to a gene. This CDR3 is CASSYSWRTGANEQYF. The CDR3, as DNA: TGTGCCAGCAGTTACAGTTGGCGGACAGGGGCTAACGAGCAGTACTTC.

V gene TRBV19 combines with J gene TRBJ1-5; D remains ambiguous. The germline V gene encodes CDR1 LNHDA and CDR2 SQIVND (reference sequence). The CDR3 contains 13 residues. The V end lost 3 bases, the J end lost 8 bases, and 11 bases lay between the germline ends. CDR3 region: CASSMNLGEPQHF. CDR3 coding DNA: TGTGCCAGTAGTATGAACCTTGGGGAGCCCCAGCATTTT.

This clone was seen once. This sequence joins TRBV7-2 and TRBJ2-5; 11 positions match TRBD2. The trim removed 5 bases at V and 10 bases at J, leaving 12 bases unmatched. This CDR3 is built from 15 residues. Germline V gene sequence: CDR1 SGHTA, CDR2 FQGNSA. The CDR3 region is CASSQRVAGGGNQYF. CDR3 coding DNA: TGTGCCAGCAGCCAGAGGGTAGCGGGAGGGGGCAACCAGTACTTC.